Following are 17 T cell receptor beta chains from one sample sequenced in a study of cytomegalovirus exposure and HLA in healthy donors. Assay used: immunoSEQ multiplex PCR; TCRdb lists only in-frame clones, some missing. The table shows approximately 160,000 clones, with roughly nine tenths occurring only once. Sequencing was done on a sample of PBMCs. The receptors here all came from a young woman in good health and CMV-seropositive.

The genes are TRBV30 and TRBJ1-5, with D unclear. V lost 2 bases and J 6 bases, leaving 11 bases between the germline ends. Germline V gives CDR1 GTSNPN, CDR2 SVGIG (reference sequence). The length of the CDR3 is 13 residues. Here the CDR3 reads CAWSSRGFQPQHF. In DNA, the CDR3 is TGTGCCTGGAGTTCCCGGGGATTTCAGCCCCAGCATTTT.

This sequence joins TRBV19 and TRBJ1-2; D call uncertain. Germline V lookup: CDR1 LNHDA, CDR2 SQIVND (reference sequence). V lost 4 bases to trimming and J lost 0 bases, with 9 bases between them. The CDR3 consists of 14 residues. The CDR3 spells CASSSWAPNYGYTF. The CDR3 nucleotides are TGTGCCAGTAGTAGTTGGGCACCTAACTATGGCTACACCTTC.

The CDR3 protein is CASSYSGGRSSYEQYF. In DNA form, the CDR3 reads TGTGCCAGCAGTTACTCGGGCGGGAGATCGTCATACGAGCAGTACTTC. The chain recombines TRBV6-5 with TRBJ2-7; 7 bases fit TRBD2. The CDR3 is 16 amino acids. With 0 bases clipped from V and 4 bases from J, the junction kept 9 bases outside the gene matches. CDR1 is MNHEY and CDR2 is SVGAGI in the germline V gene.

This clone was detected only once. The chain has TRBV7-2 and TRBJ2-3; D may be TRBD2 (6 bases). Trimming pared 7 bases from V and 1 base from J, leaving 15 bases between. The germline CDR1 and CDR2 sequences are SGHTA and FQGNSA. This CDR3 spans 15 amino acids. The CDR3 nucleotides are TGTGCCAGCACCTCTAGCGCCAGTCGCACAGATACGCAGTATTTT. The encoded protein is CASTSSASRTDTQYF.

The rearrangement joins TRBV5-1 to TRBJ2-1, with 9 bases lining up with TRBD2. Germline CDR1 and CDR2: SGHRS and YFSETQ. The J segment lost 9 bases and the V segment lost 4 bases, leaving 5 bases of the junction unmatched. The CDR3 is 13 residues long. In DNA, the CDR3 is TGCGCCAGCAGCAGGGGACTAGCCAGTGAGCAGTTCTTC. It specifies CASSRGLASEQFF.

This clone was detected only once. The chain links TRBV18 to TRBJ2-5; a weak D match, TRBD2 (5 bases). In germline, CDR1 is KGHSH, CDR2 LQKENI. The V end lost 5 bases, the J end lost 4 bases, and 17 bases lay between the germline ends. This CDR3 is built from 15 residues. Here the CDR3 DNA reads TGTGCCAGCTCAAGTAGCGACACCAGAGGAGAGACCCAGTACTTC. Translated: CASSSSDTRGETQYF.

The chain carries TRBV7-9 and TRBJ2-1; TRBD2 matches at 12 bases. The germline V gene has CDR1 SEHNR and CDR2 FQNEAQ (reference sequence). V lost 5 bases and J lost 9; bases outside the gene matches: 14. CDR3 length: 17 amino acids. DNA for the CDR3: TGTGCCAGCAGCCCTCGGGGACTAGCGGGTGGGCGGCGTGAGCAGTTCTTC. Translating gives CASSPRGLAGGRREQFF.

This rearrangement joins TRBV19 to TRBJ1-2, with unresolved D. The CDR3 length is 15 residues. CDR1 and CDR2 from the germline V gene are LNHDA and SQIVND (reference sequence). Trimming left V 4 bases short and J 1 base short, with 13 bases between. The CDR3 here is CASSTRGGVNYGYTF. The CDR3 DNA reads as TGTGCCAGTAGTACCCGAGGTGGAGTTAACTATGGCTACACCTTC.

The chain has TRBV6-1 and TRBJ1-5; D might be TRBD1 (6 bases). V shed 6 bases and J shed 3 bases, with 15 bases lying between them. The CDR3 has 15 residues. Per the germline V gene, CDR1 is MNHNS and CDR2 is SASEGT. CDR3 sequence: CASRMTGGPNQPQHF. DNA for the CDR3: TGTGCCAGCAGAATGACGGGGGGGCCCAATCAGCCCCAGCATTTT.

This chain links TRBV13 with TRBJ1-4, with D tentatively TRBD1 (5 bases). V was trimmed by 2 bases and J by 5 bases, leaving 24 bases between them. The germline V gene encodes CDR1 PRHDT and CDR2 FYEKMQ (reference sequence). CDR3 size: 19 residues. The CDR3 here is CASSLRGVGGNFINEKLFF. For the CDR3, the DNA is TGTGCCAGCAGCTTACGGGGGGTGGGCGGAAACTTCATCAATGAAAAACTGTTTTTT.

This chain links TRBV6-1 with TRBJ2-7; 12 nucleotides align to TRBD1. The CDR3 loop spans 14 amino acids. The germline V gene encodes CDR1 MNHNS and CDR2 SASEGT. After removal of 6 bases from V and 4 bases from J, the junction contained 4 bases not matched to a gene. CDR3 DNA: TGTGCCAGCAGGCCGGGACAGGGGGCTTACGAGCAGTACTTC. Translation gives CASRPGQGAYEQYF.

The chain carries TRBV27 and TRBJ2-7; possibly TRBD2 for D (5 bases). Trimming pared 2 bases from V and 4 bases from J, leaving 12 bases between. The CDR3 has 14 residues. Germline V gene sequence: CDR1 MNHEY, CDR2 SMNVEV (reference sequence). In DNA form, the CDR3 reads TGTGCCAGCAGTTTAGCGAGGGCTAGATACGAGCAGTACTTC. Translated: CASSLARARYEQYF.

The rearrangement uses TRBV5-1 and TRBJ2-7; a possible D gene is TRBD1 (6 bases). The CDR3 sequence is 15 residues long. Trimming left V 1 base short and J 2 bases short, with 13 bases between. CDR1 is SGHRS and CDR2 is YFSETQ in the germline V gene. The DNA for the CDR3 is TGCGCCAGCAGCTTGTATGCAGGGGAAGCCTACGAGCAGTACTTC. It encodes CASSLYAGEAYEQYF.

The chain is built from TRBV2 and TRBJ1-1, with TRBD1 matching over 7 bases. The germline V gene encodes CDR1 SNHLY and CDR2 FYNNEI. There are 16 residues in the CDR3. With 2 bases clipped from V and 2 bases from J, the junction kept 8 bases outside the gene matches. CDR3 DNA sequence: TGTGCCAGCAGTGAAAGTGGGACAGCCTTTAACACTGAAGCTTTCTTT. Amino acids: CASSESGTAFNTEAFF.

The rearrangement joins TRBV6-5 to TRBJ2-7, with TRBD2 matching 14 bases. Germline CDR1 reads MNHEY; CDR2 reads SVGAGI. This CDR3 has 14 residues. The ends lost 6 bases at V and 6 bases at J; junction bases unmatched: 4. The CDR3 sequence: CASSSGLAGVEQYF. CDR3 coding DNA: TGTGCCAGCAGCTCGGGACTAGCGGGAGTCGAGCAGTACTTC.

The rearrangement joins TRBV9 to TRBJ2-6; TRBD2 is a possible D gene (5 bases). Per the germline V gene, CDR1 is SGDLS and CDR2 is YYNGEE. Trimming pared 4 bases from V and 11 bases from J, leaving 16 bases between. The CDR3 contains 14 residues. Written as DNA, the CDR3 is TGTGCCAGCAGCCCCCGGGATCCGCGCGACGTCCTGACTTTC. This gives the protein CASSPRDPRDVLTF.

The V call is TRBV11-3, the J call TRBJ1-2, with TRBD1 as a possible D gene (6 bases). The CDR3 spans 13 residues. The germline V gene has CDR1 SGHNT and CDR2 YENEEA. The V and J ends lost 5 bases and 8 bases respectively, with 15 bases between them. CDR3 protein: CASSAQGDIGYTF. The CDR3 DNA reads TGTGCCAGCAGCGCACAGGGAGATATAGGCTACACCTTC.